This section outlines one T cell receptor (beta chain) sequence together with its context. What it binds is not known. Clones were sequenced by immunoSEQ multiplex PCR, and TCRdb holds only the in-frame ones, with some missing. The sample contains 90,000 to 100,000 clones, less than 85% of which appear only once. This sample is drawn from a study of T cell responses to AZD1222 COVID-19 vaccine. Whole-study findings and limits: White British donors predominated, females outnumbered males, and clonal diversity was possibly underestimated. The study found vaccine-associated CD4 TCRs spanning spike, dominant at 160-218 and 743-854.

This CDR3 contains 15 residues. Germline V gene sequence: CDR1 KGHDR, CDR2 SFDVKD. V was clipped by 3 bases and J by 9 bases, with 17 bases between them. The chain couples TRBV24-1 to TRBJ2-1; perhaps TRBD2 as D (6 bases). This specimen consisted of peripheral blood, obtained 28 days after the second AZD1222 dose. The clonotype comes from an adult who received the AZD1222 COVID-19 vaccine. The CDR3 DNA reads TGTGCCACCAGTGATGGCAGGGACTCGACCGCTGAGCAGTTCTTC. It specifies CATSDGRDSTAEQFF.